The clone carrying this TCR beta chain was seen repeatedly, ten times or more. The antigen remains undetermined. The record originates from a study of identical twins. Template switching added a universal primer site, and cDNA bore unique molecular identifiers. TCRdb reprocessed the 5' RACE reads with MiXCR, giving one entry per CDR3 protein. Of roughly 630,000 distinct CDR3 sequences listed, about 7.1% are singletons. General study findings and limits: Within twin pairs, the out-of-frame alpha sequences they shared showed excess low generation probability.

This CDR3 region has 12 residues. Germline CDR1 is SGHDT and CDR2 is YYEEEE. The ends were cut back, 4 bases at V and 5 bases at J, with 9 bases in the middle. The same data also went into a second study, on yellow fever vaccine responses in identical twins.

The source of this sequence is a young woman in good health. The sequenced material came from PBMCs. The gene calls are TRBV5-6 and TRBJ1-1, with D possibly matching TRBD1 (5 bases). As DNA, the CDR3 is TGTGCCAGCAGCCCGGGACTGACTGAAGCTTTCTTT. Translated: CASSPGLTEAFF.